This T cell receptor beta chain appears in the sequencing data of a study of T cells in Graves' hyperthyroidism and ophthalmopathy. The CDR3 length is 12 residues. Trimming took 5 bases from V and 6 from J, leaving 10 bases between them. Germline V gene lookup returns CDR1 SEHNR and CDR2 FQNEAQ (reference sequence). Amplified TCR beta CDR3 regions came from RNA transcripts. TCR CDR3 regions were first amplified by RT-PCR with HTBI primers. TCRdb recomputed calls from the multiplex PCR reads with MiXCR, one row per CDR3 protein. The sample shows a few hundred thousand distinct CDR3 sequences, 15% of them seen only once. The authors deemed Graves' hyperthyroidism stable absent ophthalmopathy progression within 18 months.

The chain is built from TRBV7-9 and TRBJ1-2, with a weak D call TRBD1 (6 bases). Source material: blood. The sequence was collected from a woman aged 30 to 39 with Graves' hyperthyroidism. The CDR3 DNA sequence: TGTGCCAGCAGCGTGACAGGAGATGGCTACACCTTC. Translation: CASSVTGDGYTF.